Below are 3 T cell receptor beta chains sequenced from a single sample in a study of low-dose radiotherapy and immunotherapy resistance in tumors. Time point specified: after trial treatment. This sample's treatment: LDRT plus nivolumab, ipilimumab, low-dose cyclophosphamide and aspirin (RACIN trial). cDNA synthesis used a TRAV/TRBV-specific primer set for both chains. TCR amplification used approximately 19 PCR cycles, a constant-region primer and a V-primer adapter. Using its own MiXCR run on the reads, TCRdb lists one record per CDR3 protein. The sample has about 58,000 distinct CDR3 sequences; under 30% are singletons. This sample comprised PBMCs, obtained after low-dose radiotherapy plus immunotherapy. The origin of the receptors is a male donor with prostate cancer.

In this sample, this clonotype turned up many times. The V and J genes are TRBV28 and TRBJ2-1; D may be TRBD1 (6 bases). Germline CDR1 is MDHEN and CDR2 is SYDVKM. The CDR3 is 15 amino acids. Trimming stripped 3 bases from V and 4 bases from J, with 13 bases between. The CDR3 spells CASSFTQGRYNEQFF. In nucleotides, the CDR3 is TGTGCCAGCAGTTTCACACAGGGCAGGTACAATGAGCAGTTCTTC.

This clonotype was counted ten times or more. The chain combines TRBV20-1 with TRBJ2-4, with 9 bases lining up with TRBD1. The CDR3 has 14 residues. The germline V gene has CDR1 DFQATT and CDR2 SNEGSKA (reference sequence). After removal of 6 bases from V and 7 bases from J, the junction contained 10 bases not matched to a gene. In DNA, the CDR3 is TGCAGTGCCCAAGGGACAGGGATGAGCAACATTCAGTACTTC. This translates into CSAQGTGMSNIQYF.

V gene TRBV7-2 combines with J gene TRBJ1-2; the match to TRBD1 covers 7 bases. The ends lost 1 base at V and 4 bases at J; junction bases unmatched: 15. Germline V gene sequence: CDR1 SGHTA, CDR2 FQGNSA. The length of the CDR3 is 18 residues. CDR3 protein: CASSLESGTAFRGYGYTF. In DNA, the CDR3 is TGTGCCAGCAGCTTAGAGTCGGGGACAGCCTTTAGGGGCTATGGCTACACCTTC.